This T cell receptor beta chain was recovered during a study of blood T cell repertoires in COVID-19. On the study more broadly: Material from acute and convalescent COVID-19 was sourced from the United States, Italy and Spain.

This CDR3 is built from 14 residues. Authors' methods: Estimation of nucleated cell counts was performed using reference gene primer amplification. Generated by immunoSEQ multiplex PCR, the TCRdb table keeps only in-frame clones and is missing some. The V and J calls and clone size come from that table; D and trimming were worked out from the DNA. The repertoire includes 150,000 to 200,000 clones, approximately 86% of them detected once, and approximately 9.4% sits in the top ten. This chain connects TRBV12-2 to TRBJ1-2. TRBV12-2 constitutes a pseudogene. The sequenced material came from peripheral blood. This sequence originates from a woman older than 75 with acute or convalescent COVID-19. CDR3: CASRLGWEDYGYTF. The CDR3 bases are TGTGCAAGTCGCTTAGGATGGGAGGACTATGGCTACACCTTC.